This TCR beta chain was recorded in a study of early T cells in non-severe SARS-CoV-2 infection. Study as a whole: Chains stayed unpaired after sequencing of bulk RNA from unsorted whole blood. Study observations and caveats: Database matching using VDJdb favored anti-spike CD8 responses, with private and CD4 specificities left missing.

One entry per CDR3 protein, called by TCRdb with MiXCR from the 5' RACE reads. Of tens of thousands of distinct CDR3 sequences listed, approximately 6.2% are singletons. This clonotype was seen ten or more times. Its antigen is unidentified. The sequenced sample was whole blood. This TCR derives from an adult who was a healthcare worker with PCR-confirmed SARS-CoV-2 infection or an uninfected control (not recorded which).

The CDR3 DNA reads as TGTGCCAGCAGCGAAGGGACTAGCGGGAATGAGCAGTTCTTC. This sequence encodes CASSEGTSGNEQFF. This chain joins TRBV11-3 and TRBJ2-1, with 12 bases matching TRBD2. Looked up from germline, CDR1 is SGHNT and CDR2 is YENEEA. V was clipped by 5 bases and J by 7 bases; unmatched bases: 3. This CDR3 has 14 residues. Complete variable domain (other parts from reference TRBV11-3 and TRBJ2-1): EAGVVQSPRYKIIEKKQPVAFWCNPISGHNTLYWYLQNLGQGPELLIRYENEEAVDDSQLPKDRFSAERLKGVDSTLKIQPAELGDSAVYLCASSEGTSGNEQFFGPGTRLTVL.